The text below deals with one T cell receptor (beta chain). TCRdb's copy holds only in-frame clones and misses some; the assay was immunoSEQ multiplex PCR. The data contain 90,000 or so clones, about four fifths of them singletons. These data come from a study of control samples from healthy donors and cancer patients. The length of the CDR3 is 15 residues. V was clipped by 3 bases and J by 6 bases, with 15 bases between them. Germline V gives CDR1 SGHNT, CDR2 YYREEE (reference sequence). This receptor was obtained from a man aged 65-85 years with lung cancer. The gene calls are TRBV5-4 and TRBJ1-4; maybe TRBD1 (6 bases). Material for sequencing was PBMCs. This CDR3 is CASSSATGVDEKLFF. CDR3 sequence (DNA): TGTGCCAGCAGCTCGGCGACAGGTGTAGATGAAAAACTGTTTTTT.